The clone carrying this T cell receptor beta chain was recorded at least ten times. Its cognate antigen is unknown. Everyone who donated was a healthy Caucasian. The germline CDR1 and CDR2 sequences are SGHTA and FQGNSA. The CDR3 has 14 amino acids. V was clipped by 4 bases and J by 5 bases; unmatched bases: 4. This sample was taken from a study of identical twins. Study-wide points: A partial confounding effect on zero-insertion analyses could come from invariant MAIT and iNKT cells. Out-of-frame beta chain sequences displayed weaker excess sharing between twins. The more abundant beta clonotypes in cord blood had fewer insertions, and memory repertoires did not show this.

Each CDR3 protein is one row after TCRdb ran MiXCR on the 5' RACE reads. The sample records around 450,000 distinct CDR3 sequences, approximately 15% being singletons. These sequences were also reported in another study, on yellow fever vaccine responses in identical twins.

The sequencing sample was made of CD4+ T cells sorted from blood. The sequence was collected from a woman between 18 and 29 years old in good health. The chain employs TRBV7-2 and TRBJ2-2, with TRBD1 matching 7 bases. CDR3 amino acids: CASSSRQGTGELFF. DNA of the CDR3: TGTGCCAGCAGCTCCAGACAGGGAACCGGGGAGCTGTTTTTT.